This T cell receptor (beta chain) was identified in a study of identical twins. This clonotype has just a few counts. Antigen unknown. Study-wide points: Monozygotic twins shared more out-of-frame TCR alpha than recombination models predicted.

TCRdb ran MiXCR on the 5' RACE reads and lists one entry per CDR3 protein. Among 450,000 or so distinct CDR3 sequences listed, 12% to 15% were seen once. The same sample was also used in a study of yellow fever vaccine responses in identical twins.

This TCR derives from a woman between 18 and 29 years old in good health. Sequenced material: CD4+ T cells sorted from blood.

CDR3 DNA sequence: TGTGCCAGTAGTAGACTAGAAAATGAGCAGTTCTTC. It encodes CASSRLENEQFF. The chain combines TRBV19 with TRBJ2-1; tentatively, D is TRBD2 (6 bases). The V and J ends lost 4 bases and 7 bases respectively, with 8 bases between them. CDR1 LNHDA and CDR2 SQIVND come from the germline V gene (reference sequence). CDR3 size: 12 residues.